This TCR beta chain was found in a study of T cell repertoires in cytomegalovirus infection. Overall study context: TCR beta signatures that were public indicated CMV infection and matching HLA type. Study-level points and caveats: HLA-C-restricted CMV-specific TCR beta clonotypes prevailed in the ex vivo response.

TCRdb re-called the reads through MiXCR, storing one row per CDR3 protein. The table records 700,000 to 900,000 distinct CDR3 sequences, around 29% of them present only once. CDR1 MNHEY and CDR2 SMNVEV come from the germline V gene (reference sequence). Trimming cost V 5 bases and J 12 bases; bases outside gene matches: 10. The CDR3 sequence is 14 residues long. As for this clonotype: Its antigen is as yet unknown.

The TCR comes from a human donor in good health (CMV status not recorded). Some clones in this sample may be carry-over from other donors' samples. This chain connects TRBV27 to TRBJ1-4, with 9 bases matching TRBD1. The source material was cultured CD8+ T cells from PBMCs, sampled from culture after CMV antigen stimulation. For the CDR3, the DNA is TGTGCCAGCAGTCCGGGACAGGGCCGGAGGGAACTGTTTTTT. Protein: CASSPGQGRRELFF.